A selection of T cell receptor beta chains follows, all from one sample in a study of blood T cell repertoires in COVID-19. Clones were sequenced by immunoSEQ multiplex PCR, and TCRdb holds only the in-frame ones, with some missing. The sample has about 64,000 clones; roughly 90% are singletons. The specimen sequenced was peripheral blood. These receptors all come from a woman of 80 years or more with active COVID-19. CDR3s include the opening cysteine and the closing phenylalanine or tryptophan. D genes are given only for firm matches. Expanded clones are given a class, and other clones once, few, many or no size at all.

d_call: TRBD1
j_call: TRBJ1-1
v_call: TRBV6-1
clone_size: .
cdr3_aa: CASSEAGQWNTEAFF
cdr3_nt: TGTGCCAGCAGTGAAGCGGGACAGTGGAACACTGAAGCTTTCTTT

d_call: TRBD1
j_call: TRBJ1-2
v_call: TRBV24-1
clone_size: .
cdr3_aa: CATSESTGYHYGYTF
cdr3_nt: TGTGCCACCAGTGAGTCGACAGGGTACCACTATGGCTACACCTTC

d_call: TRBD2
j_call: TRBJ2-2
v_call: TRBV27
clone_size: once
cdr3_aa: CASSSRTSAVNTGELFF
cdr3_nt: TGTGCCAGCAGTTCACGAACTAGCGCCGTGAACACCGGGGAGCTGTTTTTT

d_call: .
j_call: TRBJ1-6
v_call: TRBV7-2
clone_size: once
cdr3_aa: CASSLQNSPLHF
cdr3_nt: TGTGCCAGCAGCTTGCAGAATTCACCCCTCCACTTT

d_call: TRBD2
j_call: TRBJ2-2
v_call: TRBV27
clone_size: .
cdr3_aa: CASSFFPGGHTGELFF
cdr3_nt: TGTGCCAGCAGTTTCTTTCCGGGGGGGCACACCGGGGAGCTGTTTTTT

d_call: TRBD2
j_call: TRBJ2-3
v_call: TRBV6-6
clone_size: .
cdr3_aa: CASSNPRLAGTDTQYF
cdr3_nt: TGTGCCAGCAGTAACCCTCGACTAGCGGGCACAGATACGCAGTATTTT

d_call: TRBD1
j_call: TRBJ2-2
v_call: TRBV5-4
clone_size: .
cdr3_aa: CASSSTGAGELFF
cdr3_nt: TGTGCCAGCAGCTCTACAGGGGCCGGGGAGCTGTTTTTT

d_call: TRBD2
j_call: TRBJ2-7
v_call: TRBV7-9
clone_size: medium-sized
cdr3_aa: CASSHPTGVAGTYEQYF
cdr3_nt: TGTGCCAGCAGCCACCCTACGGGAGTAGCGGGAACCTACGAGCAGTACTTC

d_call: .
j_call: TRBJ1-1
v_call: TRBV14
clone_size: .
cdr3_aa: CASSGQWSTEAFF
cdr3_nt: TGTGCCAGCAGCGGACAGTGGTCCACTGAAGCTTTCTTT

d_call: TRBD1
j_call: TRBJ2-4
v_call: TRBV18
clone_size: .
cdr3_aa: CASSPASQGVAKNIQYF
cdr3_nt: TGTGCCAGCTCACCAGCTTCACAGGGGGTAGCCAAAAACATTCAGTACTTC

d_call: TRBD1
j_call: TRBJ2-4
v_call: TRBV5-1
clone_size: .
cdr3_aa: CASSLEQGSYIQYF
cdr3_nt: TGCGCCAGCAGCTTGGAACAGGGGTCTTACATTCAGTACTTC